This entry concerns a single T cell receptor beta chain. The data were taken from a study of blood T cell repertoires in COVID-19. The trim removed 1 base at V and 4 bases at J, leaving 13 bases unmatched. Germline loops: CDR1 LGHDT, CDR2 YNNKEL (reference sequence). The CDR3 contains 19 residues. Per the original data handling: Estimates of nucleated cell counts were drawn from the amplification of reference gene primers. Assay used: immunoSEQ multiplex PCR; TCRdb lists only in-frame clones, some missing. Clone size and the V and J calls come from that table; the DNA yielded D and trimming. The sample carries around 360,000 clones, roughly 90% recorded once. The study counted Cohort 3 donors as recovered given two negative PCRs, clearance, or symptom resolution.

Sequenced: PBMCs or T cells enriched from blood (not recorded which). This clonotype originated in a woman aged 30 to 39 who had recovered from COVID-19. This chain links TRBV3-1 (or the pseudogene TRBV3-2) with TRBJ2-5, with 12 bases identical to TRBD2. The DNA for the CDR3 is TGTGCCAGCAGCCAAGTCCTACCTCTAGCGGGAGGGCCTGGAGAGACCCAGTACTTC. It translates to CASSQVLPLAGGPGETQYF.